A selection of T cell receptor beta chains follows, all from one sample in a study of OX40 agonist ivuxolimab in advanced cancers. Some clones are missing from TCRdb's copy, which holds only in-frame ones; the method was immunoSEQ multiplex PCR. The table has tens of thousands of clones, approximately 86% seen once. This sample comprised CD4+ or CD8+ T cells sorted from blood, obtained in a trial of the OX40 agonist ivuxolimab. The receptors stem from an adult with an advanced solid tumor such as melanoma, head and neck, liver or kidney cancer. Each CDR3 is given with its conserved first and last residue. D genes are given only for firm matches. Size tells how often a clone was seen (once, few, many) or the class of an expanded clone, and some rows leave it out.

J | V | size | D | CDR3 | DNA
TRBJ2-7 | TRBV21-1 | - | - | CASSTGGRGLAGWEQYF | TGTGCCAGCAGCACCGGTGGCCGGGGACTAGCGGGGTGGGAGCAGTACTTC
TRBJ2-1 | TRBV28 | - | - | CASNDFSAGLEANEQFF | TGTGCCAGCAACGATTTTTCGGCGGGACTGGAAGCCAATGAGCAGTTCTTC
TRBJ2-5 | TRBV9 | - | - | CASSGRLGGAETQYF | TGTGCCAGCAGCGGACGCCTTGGGGGGGCGGAGACCCAGTACTTC
TRBJ2-2 | TRBV4-1 | - | - | CASSQDPGTNTGELFF | TGCGCCAGCAGCCAAGATCCGGGGACGAACACCGGGGAGCTGTTTTTT
TRBJ2-6 | TRBV27 | - | - | CASSYNYLSGANVLTF | TGTGCCAGCAGCTATAACTACCTGTCTGGGGCCAACGTCCTGACTTTC
TRBJ2-5 | TRBV12-5 | - | - | CASGLTAQETQYF | TGTGCTAGTGGTTTGACAGCACAAGAGACCCAGTACTTC
TRBJ1-2 | TRBV5-1 | - | - | CASSLGDWDYGYTF | TGCGCCAGCAGCTTGGGGGACTGGGACTATGGCTACACCTTC
TRBJ2-1 | TRBV30 | - | - | CAWSTSVEQFF | TGTGCCTGGAGTACTAGTGTTGAGCAGTTCTTC
TRBJ2-7 | TRBV9 | - | TRBD2 | CASSVGGGKGPGLAAEQYF | TGTGCCAGCAGCGTAGGAGGGGGGAAGGGGCCGGGACTAGCGGCCGAGCAGTACTTC
TRBJ1-1 | TRBV28 | - | - | CASSLEGIAAFF | TGTGCCAGCAGTTTGGAGGGGATCGCGGCTTTCTTT
TRBJ1-2 | TRBV28 | - | - | CASSPADGYGYTF | TGTGCCAGCAGCCCTGCCGATGGGTATGGCTACACCTTC
TRBJ2-5 | TRBV30 | - | - | CAWTPPLELVETQYF | TGTGCCTGGACCCCTCCCCTGGAGCTTGTGGAGACCCAGTACTTC
TRBJ1-5 | TRBV14 | - | TRBD1 | CASSQEDRVGNQPQHF | TGTGCCAGCAGCCAAGAGGACAGGGTCGGCAATCAGCCCCAGCATTTT
TRBJ2-7 | TRBV15 | - | TRBD1 | CATSRGTGGDEQYF | TGTGCCACCAGCAGAGGGACAGGGGGAGACGAGCAGTACTTC
TRBJ2-7 | TRBV28 | - | TRBD2 | CASSLPLLAAYEQYF | TGTGCCAGCAGTTTACCCCTACTAGCGGCCTACGAGCAGTACTTC
TRBJ2-7 | TRBV28 | - | TRBD1 | CASSRIQGAHEQYF | TGTGCCAGCAGTCGCATACAGGGGGCCCACGAGCAGTACTTC
TRBJ1-3 | TRBV6-5 | - | TRBD1 | CASSIDRGHGNTIYF | TGTGCCAGCAGCATCGACAGGGGGCACGGAAACACCATATATTTT
TRBJ2-1 | TRBV7-2 | - | - | CASSFRFASDEQFF | TGTGCCAGCAGCTTCAGGTTTGCGAGCGATGAGCAGTTCTTC
TRBJ2-3 | TRBV28 | - | - | CASSLGTPNTQYF | TGTGCCAGCAGTTTAGGGACTCCGAATACGCAGTATTTT
TRBJ2-1 | TRBV7-9 | - | - | CASRPGTINNEQFF | TGTGCCAGCAGGCCCGGGACCATAAACAATGAGCAGTTCTTC
TRBJ2-7 | TRBV7-2 | once | - | CASSSGTITYEQYF | TGTGCCAGCAGCTCCGGGACAATAACCTACGAGCAGTACTTC
TRBJ2-3 | TRBV29-1 | - | TRBD1 | CSVPPGQGTDTQYF | TGCAGCGTTCCGCCGGGACAGGGAACAGATACGCAGTATTTT
TRBJ2-3 | TRBV7-2 | - | - | CASSLALIFADTQYF | TGTGCCAGCAGCTTAGCACTGATCTTTGCAGATACGCAGTATTTT
TRBJ2-3 | TRBV5-4 | - | - | CASSSITDTQYF | TGTGCCAGCAGCTCCATCACAGATACGCAGTATTTT
TRBJ1-1 | TRBV5-5 | few | - | CASSFQGGDTEAFF | TGTGCCAGCAGCTTCCAGGGAGGGGACACTGAAGCTTTCTTT
TRBJ2-3 | TRBV11-3 | - | - | CASSSRLGYLGPVLF | TGTGCCAGCAGCTCCAGATTGGGGTATTTAGGACCGGTGCTTTTT
TRBJ2-5 | TRBV29-1 | - | TRBD2 | CSAGGPGTTQETQYF | TGCAGCGCGGGAGGTCCAGGGACTACCCAAGAGACCCAGTACTTC
TRBJ2-1 | TRBV15 | - | - | CATSRERGVGQFF | TGTGCCACCAGCAGAGAGAGGGGAGTAGGGCAGTTCTTC
TRBJ1-2 | TRBV27 | few | TRBD1 | CASSFNDRGGYTF | TGTGCCAGCAGTTTTAACGACAGGGGTGGCTACACCTTC
TRBJ1-4 | TRBV28 | - | TRBD1 | CASRRARGQGEKLFF | TGTGCCAGCAGGCGAGCTAGGGGACAGGGTGAAAAACTGTTTTTT
TRBJ1-2 | TRBV11-2 | - | - | CASSGFKGPMLGGYTF | TGTGCCAGCAGCGGTTTTAAGGGCCCCATGCTTGGTGGCTACACCTTC
TRBJ2-3 | TRBV11-2 | once | - | CASSLGSGTDTQYF | TGTGCCAGCAGCTTAGGAAGCGGCACAGATACGCAGTATTTT
TRBJ2-7 | TRBV29-1 | few | - | CSALRPGSRSYEQYF | TGCAGCGCCTTAAGGCCAGGCAGTCGCTCCTACGAGCAGTACTTC
TRBJ2-5 | TRBV5-1 | - | TRBD2 | CASSPSGAPETQYF | TGCGCCAGCAGCCCGAGCGGGGCCCCGGAGACCCAGTACTTC
TRBJ2-5 | TRBV4-3 | - | TRBD1 | CASSLQTGTQETQYF | TGCGCCAGCAGCCTCCAGACAGGGACCCAAGAGACCCAGTACTTC
TRBJ2-7 | TRBV7-8 | - | TRBD2 | CASSSLAGGDYEQYF | TGTGCCAGCAGCTCACTAGCGGGAGGGGATTACGAGCAGTACTTC
TRBJ2-7 | TRBV2 | - | - | CASFSGGQYF | TGTGCCAGCTTTTCCGGGGGGCAGTACTTC